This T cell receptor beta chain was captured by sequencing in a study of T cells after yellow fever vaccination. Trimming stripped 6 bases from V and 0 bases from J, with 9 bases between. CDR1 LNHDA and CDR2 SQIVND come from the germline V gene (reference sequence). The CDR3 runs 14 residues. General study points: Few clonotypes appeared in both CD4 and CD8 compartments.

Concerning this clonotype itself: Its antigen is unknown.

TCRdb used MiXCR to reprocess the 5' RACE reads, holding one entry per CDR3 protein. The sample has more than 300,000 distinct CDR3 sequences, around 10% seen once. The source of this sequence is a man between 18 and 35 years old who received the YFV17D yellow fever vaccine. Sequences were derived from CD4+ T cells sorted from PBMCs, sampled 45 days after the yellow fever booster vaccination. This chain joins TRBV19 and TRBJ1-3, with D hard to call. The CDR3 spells CASSPQASGNTIYF. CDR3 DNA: TGTGCCAGTAGCCCACAAGCCTCTGGAAACACCATATATTTT. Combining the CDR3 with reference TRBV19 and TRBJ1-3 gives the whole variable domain DGGITQSPKYLFRKEGQNVTLSCEQNLNHDAMYWYRQDPGQGLRLIYYSQIVNDFQKGDIAEGYSVSREKKESFPLTVTSAQKNPTAFYLCASSPQASGNTIYFGEGSWLTVV.